The entry that follows covers one TCR beta chain sequence. The V segment lost 5 bases and the J segment 2 bases; nucleotides outside the gene matches: 5. This CDR3 is 17 amino acids long. Per the germline V gene, CDR1 is SNHLY and CDR2 is FYNNEI. This entry belongs to a study of blood T cell repertoires in COVID-19. In the study overall: Material from acute and convalescent COVID-19 was sourced from the United States, Italy and Spain.

Authors' data handling: The authors estimated nucleated cell counts from reference gene primer amplification. TCRdb keeps only in-frame clones here, not all; method: immunoSEQ multiplex PCR. That table gives V, J and clone size, and the DNA gave D and trimming. The table has 35,000 to 50,000 clones, 90% to 95% seen once. This TCR came from a woman aged 30 to 39 in a cohort sampled during active COVID-19. The chain recombines TRBV2 with TRBJ1-6, with TRBD1 matching over 11 bases. Sequencing was carried out using peripheral blood. The chain's CDR3 is CASSWPGQGAYNSPLHF. DNA for the CDR3: TGTGCCAGCAGTTGGCCGGGACAGGGGGCCTATAATTCACCCCTCCACTTT.